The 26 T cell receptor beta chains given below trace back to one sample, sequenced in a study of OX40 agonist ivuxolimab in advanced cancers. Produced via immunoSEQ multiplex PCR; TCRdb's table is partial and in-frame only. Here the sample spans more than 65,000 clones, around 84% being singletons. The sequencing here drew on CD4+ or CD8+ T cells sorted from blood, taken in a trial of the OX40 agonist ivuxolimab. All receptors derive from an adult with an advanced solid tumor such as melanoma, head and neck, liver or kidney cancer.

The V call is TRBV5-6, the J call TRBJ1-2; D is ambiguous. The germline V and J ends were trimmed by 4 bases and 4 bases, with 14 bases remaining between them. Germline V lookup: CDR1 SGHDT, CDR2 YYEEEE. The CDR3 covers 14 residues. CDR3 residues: CASSRPGVPYGYTF. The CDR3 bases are TGTGCCAGCAGCCGCCCGGGCGTCCCCTATGGCTACACCTTC.

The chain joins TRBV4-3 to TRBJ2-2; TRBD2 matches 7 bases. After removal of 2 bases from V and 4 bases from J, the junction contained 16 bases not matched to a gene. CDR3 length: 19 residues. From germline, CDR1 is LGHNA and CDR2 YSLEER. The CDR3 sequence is CASSQQPGAAGRGTGELFF. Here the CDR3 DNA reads TGCGCCAGCAGCCAACAGCCCGGGGCGGCGGGGAGGGGCACCGGGGAGCTGTTTTTT.

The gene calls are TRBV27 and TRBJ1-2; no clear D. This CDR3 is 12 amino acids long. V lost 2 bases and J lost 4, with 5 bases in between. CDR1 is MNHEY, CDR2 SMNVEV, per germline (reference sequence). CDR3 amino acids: CASSLKGYGYTF. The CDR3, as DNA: TGTGCCAGCAGTTTAAAGGGCTATGGCTACACCTTC.

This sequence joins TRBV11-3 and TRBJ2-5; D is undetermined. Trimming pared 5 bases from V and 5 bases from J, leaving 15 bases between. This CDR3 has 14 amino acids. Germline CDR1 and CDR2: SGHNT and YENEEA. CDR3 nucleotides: TGTGCCAGCAGCCCCCTGATAGGGTCGGAGACCCAGTACTTC. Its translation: CASSPLIGSETQYF.

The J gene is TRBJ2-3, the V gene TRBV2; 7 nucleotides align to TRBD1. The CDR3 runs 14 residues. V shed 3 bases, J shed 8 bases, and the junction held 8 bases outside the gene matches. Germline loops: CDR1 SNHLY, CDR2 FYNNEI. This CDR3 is CASSEGLGQSTQYF. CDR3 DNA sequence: TGTGCCAGCAGTGAGGGGTTGGGACAGTCTACGCAGTATTTT. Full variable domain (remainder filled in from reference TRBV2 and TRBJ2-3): EPEVTQTPSHQVTQMGQEVILRCVPISNHLYFYWYRQILGQKVEFLVSFYNNEISEKSEIFDDQFSVERPDGSNFTLKIRSTKLEDSAMYFCASSEGLGQSTQYFGPGTRLTVL.

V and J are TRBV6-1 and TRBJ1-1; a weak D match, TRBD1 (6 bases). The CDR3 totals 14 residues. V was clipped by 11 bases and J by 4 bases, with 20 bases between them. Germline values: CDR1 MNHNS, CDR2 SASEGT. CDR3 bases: TGTGCCCACAGGGAGATCATAGGGGGCACTGAAGCTTTCTTT. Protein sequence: CAHREIIGGTEAFF.

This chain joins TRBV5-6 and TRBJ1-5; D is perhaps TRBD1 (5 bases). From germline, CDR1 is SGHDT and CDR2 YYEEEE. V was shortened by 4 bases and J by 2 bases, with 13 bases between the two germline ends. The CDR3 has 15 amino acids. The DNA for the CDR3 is TGTGCCAGCAGCCAGGGTATGTTCGGCAATCAGCCCCAGCATTTT. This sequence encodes CASSQGMFGNQPQHF.

The DNA for the CDR3 is TGTGCCAGCAAGGCGGGCGGCACTGAAGCTTTCTTT. This translates into CASKAGGTEAFF. The rearrangement joins TRBV6-1 to TRBJ1-1, with D unresolved. There are 12 residues in the CDR3. The germline V gene has CDR1 MNHNS and CDR2 SASEGT. V was cut by 7 bases and J by 4 bases, with 10 bases left in between.

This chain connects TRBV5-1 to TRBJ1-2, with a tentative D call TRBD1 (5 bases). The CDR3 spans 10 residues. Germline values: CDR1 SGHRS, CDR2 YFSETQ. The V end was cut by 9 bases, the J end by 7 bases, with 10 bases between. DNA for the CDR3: TGCGCCACTCAGGGAGCTGGCTACACCTTC. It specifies CATQGAGYTF.

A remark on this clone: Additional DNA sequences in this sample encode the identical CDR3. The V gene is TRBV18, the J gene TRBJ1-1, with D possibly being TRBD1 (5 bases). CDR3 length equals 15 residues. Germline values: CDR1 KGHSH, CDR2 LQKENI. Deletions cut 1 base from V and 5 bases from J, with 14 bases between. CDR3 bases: TGTGCCAGCTCACCACGTCGGGGGGATGGTACTGAAGCTTTCTTT. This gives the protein CASSPRRGDGTEAFF.

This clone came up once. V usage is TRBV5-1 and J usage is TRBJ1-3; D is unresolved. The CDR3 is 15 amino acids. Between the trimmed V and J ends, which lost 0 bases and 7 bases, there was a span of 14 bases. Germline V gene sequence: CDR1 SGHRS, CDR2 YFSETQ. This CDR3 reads CASSLAGVFGNTIYF. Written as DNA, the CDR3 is TGCGCCAGCAGCTTGGCGGGCGTGTTCGGGAACACCATATATTTT.

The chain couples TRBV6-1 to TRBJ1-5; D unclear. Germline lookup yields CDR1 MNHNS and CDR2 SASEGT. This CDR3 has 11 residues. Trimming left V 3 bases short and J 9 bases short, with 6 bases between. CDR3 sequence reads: CASSDSTPQHF. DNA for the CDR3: TGTGCCAGCAGTGATAGTACGCCCCAGCATTTT.

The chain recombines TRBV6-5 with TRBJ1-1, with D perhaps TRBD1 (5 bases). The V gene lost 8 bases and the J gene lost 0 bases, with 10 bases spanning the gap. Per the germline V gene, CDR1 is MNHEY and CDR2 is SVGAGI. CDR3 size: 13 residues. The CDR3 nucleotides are TGTGCCAGCGGTCGACAGATGAACACTGAAGCTTTCTTT. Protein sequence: CASGRQMNTEAFF.

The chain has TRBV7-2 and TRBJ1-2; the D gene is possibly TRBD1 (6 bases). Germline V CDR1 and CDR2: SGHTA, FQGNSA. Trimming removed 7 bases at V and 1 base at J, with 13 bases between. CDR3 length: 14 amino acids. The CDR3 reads CASNSIRGNYGYTF. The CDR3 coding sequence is TGTGCCAGCAACTCAATCAGGGGTAACTATGGCTACACCTTC.

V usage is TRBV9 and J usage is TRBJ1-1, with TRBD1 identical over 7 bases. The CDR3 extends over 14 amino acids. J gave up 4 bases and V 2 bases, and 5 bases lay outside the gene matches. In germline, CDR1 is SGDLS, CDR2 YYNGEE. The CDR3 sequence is CASSVHRGGTEAFF. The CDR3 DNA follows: TGTGCCAGCAGCGTGCACAGGGGAGGCACTGAAGCTTTCTTT.

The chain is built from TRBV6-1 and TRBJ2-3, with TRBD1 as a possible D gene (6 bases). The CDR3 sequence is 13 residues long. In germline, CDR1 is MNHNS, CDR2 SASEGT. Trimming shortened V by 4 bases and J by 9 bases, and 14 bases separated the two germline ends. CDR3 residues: CASSVTGFGTQYF. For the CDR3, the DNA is TGTGCCAGCAGTGTCACAGGGTTCGGAACGCAGTATTTT.

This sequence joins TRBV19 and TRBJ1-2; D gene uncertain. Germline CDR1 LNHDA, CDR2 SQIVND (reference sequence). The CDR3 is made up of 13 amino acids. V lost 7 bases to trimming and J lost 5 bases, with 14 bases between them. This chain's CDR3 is CASNGGSRYGYTF. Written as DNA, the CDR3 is TGTGCCAGTAATGGAGGGAGTAGGTATGGCTACACCTTC.

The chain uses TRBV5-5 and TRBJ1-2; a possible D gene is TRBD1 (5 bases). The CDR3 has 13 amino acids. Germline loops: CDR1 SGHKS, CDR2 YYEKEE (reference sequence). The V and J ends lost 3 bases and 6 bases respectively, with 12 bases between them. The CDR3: CASSSGTINGYTF. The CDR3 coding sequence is TGTGCCAGCAGCTCCGGGACTATCAATGGCTACACCTTC.

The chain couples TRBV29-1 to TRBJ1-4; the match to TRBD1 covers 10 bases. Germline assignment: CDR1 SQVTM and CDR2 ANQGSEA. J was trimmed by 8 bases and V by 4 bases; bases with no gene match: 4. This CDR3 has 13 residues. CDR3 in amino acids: CSVGQGAQEKLFF. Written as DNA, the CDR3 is TGCAGCGTTGGACAGGGGGCGCAGGAAAAACTGTTTTTT.

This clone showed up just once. The CDR3 DNA is TGTGCCAGTGGCGGCCCTAGCGGGAGCACAGATACGCAGTATTTT. This translates into CASGGPSGSTDTQYF. This chain uses TRBV19 with TRBJ2-3, with 8 bases aligning to TRBD2. The CDR3 length is 15 residues. Germline V gene lookup returns CDR1 LNHDA and CDR2 SQIVND (reference sequence). V was clipped by 8 bases and J by 0 bases; unmatched bases: 7.

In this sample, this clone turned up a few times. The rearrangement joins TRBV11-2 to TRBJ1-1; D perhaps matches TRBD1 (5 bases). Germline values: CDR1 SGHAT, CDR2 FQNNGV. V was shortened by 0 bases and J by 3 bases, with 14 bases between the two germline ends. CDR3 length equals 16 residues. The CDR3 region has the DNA TGTGCCAGCAGCTTAGATATTAGGACAATCCACACTGAAGCTTTCTTT. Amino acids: CASSLDIRTIHTEAFF.

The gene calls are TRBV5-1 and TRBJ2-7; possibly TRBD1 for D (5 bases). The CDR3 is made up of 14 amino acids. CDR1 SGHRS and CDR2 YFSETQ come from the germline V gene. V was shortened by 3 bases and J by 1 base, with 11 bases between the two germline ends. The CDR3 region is CASSSETVSYEQYF. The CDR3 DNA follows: TGCGCCAGCAGCTCGGAGACAGTTTCCTACGAGCAGTACTTC.

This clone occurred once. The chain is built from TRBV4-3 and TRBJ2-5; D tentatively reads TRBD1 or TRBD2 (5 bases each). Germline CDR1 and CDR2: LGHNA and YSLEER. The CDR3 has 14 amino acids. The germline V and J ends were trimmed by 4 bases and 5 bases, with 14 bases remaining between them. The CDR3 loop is CASSPGTPPETQYF. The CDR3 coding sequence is TGCGCCAGCAGCCCTGGGACGCCCCCCGAGACCCAGTACTTC.

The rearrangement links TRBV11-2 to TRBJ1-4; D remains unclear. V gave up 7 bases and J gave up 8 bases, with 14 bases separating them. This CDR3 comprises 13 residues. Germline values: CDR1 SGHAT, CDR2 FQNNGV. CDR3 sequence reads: CASKAKGGEKLFF. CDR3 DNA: TGTGCCAGCAAAGCGAAGGGAGGCGAAAAACTGTTTTTT.

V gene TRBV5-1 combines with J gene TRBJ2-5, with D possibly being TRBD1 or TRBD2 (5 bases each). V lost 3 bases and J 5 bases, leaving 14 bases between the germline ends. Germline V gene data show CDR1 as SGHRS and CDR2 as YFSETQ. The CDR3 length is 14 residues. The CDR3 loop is CASSSWGSRETQYF. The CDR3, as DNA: TGCGCCAGCAGCTCCTGGGGGTCCAGGGAGACCCAGTACTTC.

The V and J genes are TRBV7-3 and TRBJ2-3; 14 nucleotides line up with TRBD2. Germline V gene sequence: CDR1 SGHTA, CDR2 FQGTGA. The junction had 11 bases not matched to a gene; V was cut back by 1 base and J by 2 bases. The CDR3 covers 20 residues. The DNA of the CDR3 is TGTGCCAGCAGCTTAATAGCCTCGACTAGCGGGAGGGCCATCACAGATACGCAGTATTTT. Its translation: CASSLIASTSGRAITDTQYF.